The 15 T cell receptor beta chains presented below share a single source sample, sequenced in a study of blood T cell repertoires in COVID-19. The repertoire was sequenced with immunoSEQ multiplex PCR; TCRdb's copy has only in-frame clones and lacks some. The table has approximately 220,000 clones, roughly 89% seen once. What was sequenced was PBMCs or T cells enriched from blood (not recorded which). These receptors all come from a man younger than 40 who had been exposed to COVID-19.

The chain uses TRBV4-1 and TRBJ2-7; 10 positions match TRBD1. Germline V CDR1 and CDR2: MGHRA, YSYEKL. With V trimmed by 0 bases and J by 3 bases, 14 bases remained unmatched. This CDR3 comprises 19 residues. The CDR3 loop is CASSQDSITRDRGFYEQYF. CDR3 in DNA: TGCGCCAGCAGCCAAGATTCTATAACGAGGGACAGGGGATTCTACGAGCAGTACTTC.

The V and J genes are TRBV25-1 and TRBJ1-2; D uncertain. The CDR3 totals 15 residues. Germline CDR1 is MGHDK and CDR2 is SYGVNS. Trimming took 1 base from V and 4 from J, leaving 13 bases between them. For the CDR3, the DNA is TGTGCCAGCAGTGAATTCCGGGGTTCGGGCTATGGCTACACCTTC. It translates to CASSEFRGSGYGYTF.

For the CDR3, the DNA is TGTGCCAGCAGCCCTTTTACCGGTGTGGGTGTATTTCGAGGCTACGAGCAGTACTTC. Amino acids: CASSPFTGVGVFRGYEQYF. The gene calls are TRBV14 and TRBJ2-7; no clear D. The germline V gene encodes CDR1 SGHDN and CDR2 FVKESK. The CDR3 has 19 amino acids. V lost 4 bases and J 3 bases, leaving 28 bases between the germline ends.

This chain uses TRBV2 with TRBJ1-4; perhaps TRBD1 as D (6 bases). Germline CDR1 is SNHLY and CDR2 is FYNNEI. The V and J ends lost 5 bases and 0 bases respectively, with 13 bases between them. The CDR3 has 16 residues. The CDR3 DNA sequence: TGTGCCAGCAGTTACAGGGTGGGAGCAACTAATGAAAAACTGTTTTTT. It yields the protein CASSYRVGATNEKLFF.

This chain connects TRBV18 to TRBJ2-7; possible D gene TRBD1, 6 bases. CDR1 is KGHSH, CDR2 LQKENI, per germline. This CDR3 has 13 residues. V was cut by 5 bases and J by 5 bases, with 13 bases left in between. The CDR3 coding sequence is TGTGCCAGCTCAACGTACAGGGTCGACGAGCAGTACTTC. This sequence encodes CASSTYRVDEQYF.

The gene calls are TRBV10-3 and TRBJ1-5, with TRBD1 matching over 8 bases. V shed 4 bases, J shed 9 bases, and the junction held 14 bases outside the gene matches. CDR1 and CDR2 from the germline V gene are ENHRY and SYGVKD. The CDR3 totals 16 residues. CDR3 bases: TGTGCCATCAGTGGAGGGCAGGGGGCGGAGGATGGGCCCCAGCATTTT. Its protein product is CAISGGQGAEDGPQHF.

This clone was recorded only once. V and J are TRBV4-1 and TRBJ2-3; 9 bases agree with TRBD2. Germline V gives CDR1 MGHRA, CDR2 YSYEKL. The J segment lost 11 bases and the V segment lost 1 base, leaving 7 bases of the junction unmatched. This CDR3 is 14 amino acids long. CDR3 amino acids: CASSQVGSGGLQYF. The CDR3 nucleotides are TGCGCCAGCAGCCAAGTAGGTAGCGGGGGTTTGCAGTATTTT.

The chain links TRBV5-5 to TRBJ2-7; maybe TRBD1 (5 bases). The ends were cut back, 1 base at V and 2 bases at J, with 10 bases in the middle. CDR3 length equals 14 residues. CDR1 SGHKS and CDR2 YYEKEE come from the germline V gene (reference sequence). CDR3 amino acids: CASSLLTEAYEQYF. CDR3 coding DNA: TGTGCCAGCAGCTTGTTGACAGAGGCCTACGAGCAGTACTTC.

This clone occurred once. The V gene is TRBV4-1, the J gene TRBJ1-1; D possibly corresponds to TRBD1 (6 bases). Trimming took 3 bases from V and 2 from J, leaving 13 bases between them. The CDR3 sequence is 15 residues long. Germline V gene lookup returns CDR1 MGHRA and CDR2 YSYEKL. This CDR3 reads CASSQPGQLNTEAFF. CDR3 DNA sequence: TGCGCCAGCAGCCAGCCGGGACAACTAAACACTGAAGCTTTCTTT.

The chain has TRBV5-1 and TRBJ1-3; 9 positions match TRBD1. V shed 4 bases and J 4 bases; nucleotides not matched to a gene: 9. The germline gives CDR1 SGHRS, CDR2 YFSETQ. This CDR3 is built from 16 residues. CDR3 nucleotides: TGCGCCAGCAGCCTAAGTCCCGGGACAGGGGGAAACACCATATATTTT. The encoded protein is CASSLSPGTGGNTIYF.

This chain uses TRBV6-5 with TRBJ2-1, with D possibly TRBD2 on 6 matching bases. Looked up from germline, CDR1 is MNHEY and CDR2 is SVGAGI. The length of the CDR3 is 15 residues. The V end was cut by 0 bases, the J end by 7 bases, with 13 bases between. The CDR3 nucleotides are TGTGCCAGCAGTTACTCGCTCCGACTAGGGAATGAGCAGTTCTTC. It is translated as CASSYSLRLGNEQFF.

The chain employs TRBV19 and TRBJ1-5, with a tentative D call TRBD1 (5 bases). Trimming took 6 bases from V and 5 from J, leaving 11 bases between them. The CDR3 covers 13 residues. Germline V gene lookup returns CDR1 LNHDA and CDR2 SQIVND (reference sequence). The CDR3 region has the DNA TGTGCCAGTAGGGGATGGGGGGATCAGCCCCAGCATTTT. Its protein is CASRGWGDQPQHF.

The rearrangement uses TRBV2 and TRBJ1-3, with 8 nucleotides matching TRBD1. V lost 4 bases and J lost 2; bases outside the gene matches: 4. Germline V gene sequence: CDR1 SNHLY, CDR2 FYNNEI. The CDR3 loop spans 15 amino acids. CDR3 sequence reads: CASSGETGAGNTIYF. For the CDR3, the DNA is TGTGCCAGCAGTGGCGAGACAGGGGCTGGAAACACCATATATTTT.

The V call is TRBV12-3 or TRBV12-4, the J call TRBJ1-1; no reliable D call. The CDR3 spans 12 residues. The germline V and J ends were trimmed by 7 bases and 6 bases, with 12 bases remaining between them. CDR3: CASILHEAEAFF. The CDR3 coding sequence is TGTGCCAGCATCCTGCATGAGGCTGAAGCTTTCTTT.

This chain links TRBV19 with TRBJ2-3; 8 bases agree with TRBD1. Germline CDR1 is LNHDA and CDR2 is SQIVND (reference sequence). V lost 4 bases to trimming and J lost 6 bases; unmatched junction nucleotides: 6. The CDR3 extends over 14 amino acids. CDR3 DNA sequence: TGTGCCAGTAGTACCGGGACAGGAGGGGATACGCAGTATTTT. This encodes CASSTGTGGDTQYF.